This entry lists 9 T cell receptor beta chains sequenced from one sample in a study of beta chain features in type 1 diabetes. Sequenced material consisted of expressed TCRB transcripts (all of the isolated RNA was reverse transcribed). Generated by immunoSEQ multiplex PCR, the TCRdb table keeps only in-frame clones and is missing some. The sample contains about 470,000 clones, 30% of which appear only once. Material: naive CD4+ T cells from blood. Receptors were obtained from a man younger than 35 in good health.

The chain links TRBV28 to TRBJ2-1; D remains unclear. CDR3 length: 11 residues. V lost 11 bases to trimming and J lost 6 bases, with 11 bases between them. In germline, CDR1 is MDHEN, CDR2 SYDVKM. CDR3 in DNA: TGTGCCTCCCGGGTGGGCAATGAGCAGTTCTTC. Translated: CASRVGNEQFF.

Worth noting for this clone: Sequence at one end of the junction differs from germline and may be a read error. This chain links TRBV7-7 with TRBJ2-5; TRBD2 might be the D (5 bases). This CDR3 contains 13 residues. CDR1 is SSHAT and CDR2 is FNYEAQ in the germline V gene (reference sequence). DNA of the CDR3: TGTGCTAGCAGCTTATTTCGGGGAGAGACCCAGTACTTC. This codes for CASSLFRGETQYF.

V and J are TRBV4-3 and TRBJ2-5; 10 bases agree with TRBD1. CDR1 and CDR2 (germline): LGHNA, YSLEER. V lost 4 bases, J lost 5 bases, and 4 bases stayed unmatched. This CDR3 is built from 14 residues. In nucleotides, the CDR3 is TGCGCCAGCAGCCGAGGACAGGGGGGCGAGACCCAGTACTTC. Its translation is CASSRGQGGETQYF.

Notes on this clone: Other DNA variants within this sample encode the same CDR3. The chain uses TRBV29-1 and TRBJ2-7, with 8 bases aligning to TRBD1. Looked up from germline, CDR1 is SQVTM and CDR2 is ANQGSEA. After removal of 6 bases from V and 4 bases from J, the junction contained 5 bases not matched to a gene. The CDR3 sequence is 12 residues long. This chain's CDR3 is CSVYRQGYEQYF. CDR3 coding DNA: TGCAGCGTATATCGACAGGGGTACGAGCAGTACTTC.

This clone was picked up a small number of times. This chain connects TRBV13 to TRBJ2-7, with 10 bases matching TRBD2. CDR1 is PRHDT, CDR2 FYEKMQ, per germline (reference sequence). The CDR3 sequence is 16 residues long. Trimming removed 0 bases from V and 2 bases from J; junction bases left unmatched: 4. The CDR3 DNA reads as TGTGCCAGCAGCTTAGGGGTTCTAGCGGGGGCCTACGAGCAGTACTTC. It encodes CASSLGVLAGAYEQYF. The variable domain in full, completed from reference TRBV13 and TRBJ2-7, reads AAGVIQSPRHLIKEKRETATLKCYPIPRHDTVYWYQQGPGQDPQFLISFYEKMQSDKGSIPDRFSAQQFSDYHSELNMSSLELGDSALYFCASSLGVLAGAYEQYFGPGTRLTVT.

This clone was observed a few times. The rearrangement links TRBV6-1 to TRBJ2-4; D unclear. Germline values: CDR1 MNHNS, CDR2 SASEGT. This CDR3 contains 17 residues. Trimming stripped 3 bases from V and 2 bases from J, with 17 bases between. The DNA for the CDR3 is TGTGCCAGCAGTGAGTTGGGTTTTCGCGATTCCAAAAACATTCAGTACTTC. Its translation: CASSELGFRDSKNIQYF.

This clone was observed a handful of times. The V gene is TRBV4-1, the J gene TRBJ2-7, with D possibly called TRBD1 or TRBD2 (5 bases each). Germline values: CDR1 MGHRA, CDR2 YSYEKL. The CDR3 sequence is 16 residues long. Trimming shortened V by 0 bases and J by 3 bases, and 15 bases separated the two germline ends. CDR3 coding DNA: TGCGCCAGCAGCCAAGATTTGAGCGTGAGGGGCTACGAGCAGTACTTC. Translated, it gives CASSQDLSVRGYEQYF.

The chain joins TRBV19 to TRBJ1-2; D is unclear. The CDR3 loop spans 11 amino acids. Trimming shortened V by 7 bases and J by 7 bases, and 10 bases separated the two germline ends. CDR1 LNHDA and CDR2 SQIVND come from the germline V gene (reference sequence). CDR3 in amino acids: CASNKEGGYTF. In nucleotides, the CDR3 is TGTGCCAGTAACAAGGAGGGTGGCTACACCTTC.

V is TRBV30 and J is TRBJ2-2, with no clear D. Germline V CDR1 and CDR2: GTSNPN, SVGIG (reference sequence). The CDR3 loop spans 13 amino acids. V lost 4 bases and J 4 bases, leaving 10 bases between the germline ends. CDR3 loop: CAWIGFSTGELFF. DNA of the CDR3: TGTGCCTGGATCGGTTTTTCCACCGGGGAGCTGTTTTTT.